This record covers a single T cell receptor (beta chain). The CDR3 totals 15 residues. Germline CDR1 reads MDHEN; CDR2 reads SYDVKM. Trimming pared 4 bases from V and 1 base from J, leaving 13 bases between. The entry originates in a study of control samples from healthy donors and cancer patients. Using immunoSEQ multiplex PCR, the repertoire was profiled, and TCRdb retains in-frame clones only, with some absent. The data show 100,000 to 150,000 clones, with 91% seen just once and 7.8% held by the top ten. Sequencing used blood. The source is a woman younger than 35 in good health. The chain links TRBV28 to TRBJ2-5, with D perhaps TRBD1 (6 bases). The CDR3 here is CASSSLATGQETQYF. DNA of the CDR3: TGTGCCAGCAGTTCCCTTGCGACAGGCCAAGAGACCCAGTACTTC.